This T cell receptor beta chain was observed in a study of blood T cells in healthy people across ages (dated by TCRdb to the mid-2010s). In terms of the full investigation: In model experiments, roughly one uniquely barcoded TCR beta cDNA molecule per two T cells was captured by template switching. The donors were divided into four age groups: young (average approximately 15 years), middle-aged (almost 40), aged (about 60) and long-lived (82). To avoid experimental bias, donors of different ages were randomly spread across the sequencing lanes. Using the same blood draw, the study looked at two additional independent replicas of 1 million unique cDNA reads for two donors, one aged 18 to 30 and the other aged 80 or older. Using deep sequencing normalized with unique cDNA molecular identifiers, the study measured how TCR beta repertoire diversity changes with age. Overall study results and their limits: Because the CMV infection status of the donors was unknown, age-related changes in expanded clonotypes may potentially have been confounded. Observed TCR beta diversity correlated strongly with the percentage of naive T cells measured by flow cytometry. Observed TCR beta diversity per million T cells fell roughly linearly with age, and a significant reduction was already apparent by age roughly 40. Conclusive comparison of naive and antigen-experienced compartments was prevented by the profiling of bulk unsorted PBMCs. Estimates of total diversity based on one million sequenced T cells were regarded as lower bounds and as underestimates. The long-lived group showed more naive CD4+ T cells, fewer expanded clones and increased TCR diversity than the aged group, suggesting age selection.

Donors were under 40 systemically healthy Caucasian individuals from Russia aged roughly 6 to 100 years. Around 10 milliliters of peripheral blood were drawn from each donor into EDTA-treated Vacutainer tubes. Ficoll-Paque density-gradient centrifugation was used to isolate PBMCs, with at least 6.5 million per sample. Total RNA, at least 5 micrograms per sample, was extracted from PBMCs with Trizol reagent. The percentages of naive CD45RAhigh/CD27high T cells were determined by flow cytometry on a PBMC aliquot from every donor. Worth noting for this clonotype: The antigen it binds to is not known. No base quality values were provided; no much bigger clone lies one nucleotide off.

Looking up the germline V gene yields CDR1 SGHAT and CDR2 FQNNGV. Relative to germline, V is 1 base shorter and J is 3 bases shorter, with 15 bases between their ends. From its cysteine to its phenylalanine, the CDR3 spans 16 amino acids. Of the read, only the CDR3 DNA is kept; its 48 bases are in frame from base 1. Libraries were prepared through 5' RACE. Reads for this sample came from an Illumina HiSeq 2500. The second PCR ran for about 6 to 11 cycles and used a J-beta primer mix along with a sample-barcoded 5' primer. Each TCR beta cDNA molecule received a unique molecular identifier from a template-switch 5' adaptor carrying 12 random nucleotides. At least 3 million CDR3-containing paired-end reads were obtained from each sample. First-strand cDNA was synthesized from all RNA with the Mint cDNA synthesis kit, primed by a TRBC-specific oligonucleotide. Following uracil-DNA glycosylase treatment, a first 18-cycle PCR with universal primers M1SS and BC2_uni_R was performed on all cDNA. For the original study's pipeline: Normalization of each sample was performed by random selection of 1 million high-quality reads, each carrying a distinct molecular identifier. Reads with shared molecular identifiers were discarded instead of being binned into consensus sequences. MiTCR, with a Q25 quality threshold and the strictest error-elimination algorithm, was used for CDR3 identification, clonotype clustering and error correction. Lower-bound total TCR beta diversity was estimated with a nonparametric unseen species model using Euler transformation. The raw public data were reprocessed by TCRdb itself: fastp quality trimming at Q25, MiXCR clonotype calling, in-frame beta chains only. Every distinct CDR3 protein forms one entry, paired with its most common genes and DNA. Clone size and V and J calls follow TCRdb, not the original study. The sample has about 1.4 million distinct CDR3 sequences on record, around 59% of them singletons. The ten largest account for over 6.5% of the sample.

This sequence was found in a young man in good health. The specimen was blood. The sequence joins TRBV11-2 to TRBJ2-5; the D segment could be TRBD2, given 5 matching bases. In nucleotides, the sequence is TGTGCCAGCAGCTTAGTGTCACTAGTCGCAAAAGAGACCCAGTACTTC. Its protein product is CASSLVSLVAKETQYF.